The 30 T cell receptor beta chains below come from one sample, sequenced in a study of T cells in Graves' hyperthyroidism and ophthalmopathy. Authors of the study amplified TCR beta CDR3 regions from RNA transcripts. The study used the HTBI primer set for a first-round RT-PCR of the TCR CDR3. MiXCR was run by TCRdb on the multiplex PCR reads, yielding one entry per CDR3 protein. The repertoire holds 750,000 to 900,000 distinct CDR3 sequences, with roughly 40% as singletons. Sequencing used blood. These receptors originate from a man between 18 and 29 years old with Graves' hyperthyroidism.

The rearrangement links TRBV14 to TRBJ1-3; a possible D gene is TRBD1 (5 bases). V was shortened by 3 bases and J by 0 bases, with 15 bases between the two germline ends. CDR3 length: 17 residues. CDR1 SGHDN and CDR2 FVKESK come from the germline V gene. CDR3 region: CASSQPGGILSGNTIYF. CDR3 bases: TGTGCCAGCAGCCAGCCCGGGGGGATCCTCTCTGGAAACACCATATATTTT.

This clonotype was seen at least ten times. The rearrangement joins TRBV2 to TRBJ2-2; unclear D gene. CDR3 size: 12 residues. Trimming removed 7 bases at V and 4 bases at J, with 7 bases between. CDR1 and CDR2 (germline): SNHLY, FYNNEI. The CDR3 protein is CASITPTGELFF. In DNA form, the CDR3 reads TGTGCCAGCATCACTCCCACCGGGGAGCTGTTTTTT.

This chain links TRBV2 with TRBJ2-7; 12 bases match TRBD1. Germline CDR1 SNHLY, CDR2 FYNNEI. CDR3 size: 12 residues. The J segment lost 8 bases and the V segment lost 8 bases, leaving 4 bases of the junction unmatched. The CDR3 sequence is CASGDRGRKQYF. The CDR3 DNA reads TGTGCCAGCGGGGACAGGGGGCGAAAGCAGTACTTC.

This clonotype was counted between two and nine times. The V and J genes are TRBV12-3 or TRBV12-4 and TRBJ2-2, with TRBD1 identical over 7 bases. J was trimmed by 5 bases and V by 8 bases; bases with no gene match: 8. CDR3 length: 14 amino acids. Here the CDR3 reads CASAEGQFTGELFF. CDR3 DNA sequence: TGTGCCAGCGCCGAGGGACAGTTTACCGGGGAGCTGTTTTTT.

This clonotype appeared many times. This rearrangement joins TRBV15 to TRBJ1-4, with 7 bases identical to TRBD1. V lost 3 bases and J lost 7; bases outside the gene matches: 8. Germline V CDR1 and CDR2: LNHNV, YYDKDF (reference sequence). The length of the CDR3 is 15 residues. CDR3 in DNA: TGTGCCACCAGCAGCTCAGGGGGGGACTTTGAAAAACTGTTTTTT. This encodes CATSSSGGDFEKLFF.

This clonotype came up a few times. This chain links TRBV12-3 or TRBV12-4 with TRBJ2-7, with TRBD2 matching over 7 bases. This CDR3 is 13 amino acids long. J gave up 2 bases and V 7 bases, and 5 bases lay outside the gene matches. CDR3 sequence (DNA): TGTGCCAGCACCTCGGGGGGACCCTACGAGCAGTACTTC. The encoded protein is CASTSGGPYEQYF.

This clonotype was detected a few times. The CDR3 loop is CASSPSEWETQYF. The DNA of the CDR3 is TGTGCCAGCAGCCCCAGTGAGTGGGAGACCCAGTACTTC. J is TRBJ2-5 and V is TRBV9; no clear D gene. V was cut by 4 bases and J by 5 bases, with 12 bases left in between. The CDR3 has 13 residues. From germline, CDR1 is SGDLS and CDR2 YYNGEE.

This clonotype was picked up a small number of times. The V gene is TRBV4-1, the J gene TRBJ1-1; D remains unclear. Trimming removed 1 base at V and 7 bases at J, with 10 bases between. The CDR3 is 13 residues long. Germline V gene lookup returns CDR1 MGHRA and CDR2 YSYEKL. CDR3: CASSQVSGVEAFF. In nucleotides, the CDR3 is TGCGCCAGCAGCCAAGTTTCGGGAGTTGAAGCTTTCTTT.

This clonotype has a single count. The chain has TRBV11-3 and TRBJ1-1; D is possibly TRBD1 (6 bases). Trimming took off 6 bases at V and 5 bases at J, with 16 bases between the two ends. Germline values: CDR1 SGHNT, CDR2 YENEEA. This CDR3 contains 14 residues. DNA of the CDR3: TGTGCCAGCAGTCAGACCGGGACATCGACTGAAGCTTTCTTT. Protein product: CASSQTGTSTEAFF. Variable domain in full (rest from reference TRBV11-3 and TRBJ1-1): EAGVVQSPRYKIIEKKQPVAFWCNPISGHNTLYWYLQNLGQGPELLIRYENEEAVDDSQLPKDRFSAERLKGVDSTLKIQPAELGDSAVYLCASSQTGTSTEAFFGQGTRLTVV.

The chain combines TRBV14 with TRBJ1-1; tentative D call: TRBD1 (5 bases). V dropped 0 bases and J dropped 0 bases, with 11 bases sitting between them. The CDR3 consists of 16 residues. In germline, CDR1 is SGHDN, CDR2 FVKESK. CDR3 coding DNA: TGTGCCAGCAGCCAAGATTCCGGGACTATGAACACTGAAGCTTTCTTT. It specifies CASSQDSGTMNTEAFF.

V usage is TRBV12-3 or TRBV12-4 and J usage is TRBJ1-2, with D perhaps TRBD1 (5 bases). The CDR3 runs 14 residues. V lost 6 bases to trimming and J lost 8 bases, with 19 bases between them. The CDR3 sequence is CASSLGLAGEGYTF. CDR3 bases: TGTGCCAGCAGCCTGGGGCTAGCGGGGGAAGGCTACACCTTC.

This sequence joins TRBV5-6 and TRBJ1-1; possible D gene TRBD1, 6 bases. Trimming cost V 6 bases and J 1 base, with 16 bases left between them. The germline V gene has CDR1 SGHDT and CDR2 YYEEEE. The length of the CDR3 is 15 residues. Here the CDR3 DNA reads TGTGCCAGCACCATATCGGGGGCAGCGAACACTGAAGCTTTCTTT. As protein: CASTISGAANTEAFF.

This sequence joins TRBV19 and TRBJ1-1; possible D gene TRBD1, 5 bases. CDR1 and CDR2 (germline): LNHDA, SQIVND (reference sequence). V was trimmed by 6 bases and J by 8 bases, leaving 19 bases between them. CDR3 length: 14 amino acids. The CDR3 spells CASRNQGLSTEAFF. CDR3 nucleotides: TGTGCCAGTAGAAACCAGGGTCTGAGCACCGAAGCTTTCTTT.

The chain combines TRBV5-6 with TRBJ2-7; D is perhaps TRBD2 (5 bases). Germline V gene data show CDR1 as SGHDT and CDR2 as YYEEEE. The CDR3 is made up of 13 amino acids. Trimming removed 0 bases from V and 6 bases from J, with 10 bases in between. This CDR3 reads CASSLVSSGEQYF. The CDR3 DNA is TGTGCCAGCAGCTTGGTATCCAGCGGCGAGCAGTACTTC. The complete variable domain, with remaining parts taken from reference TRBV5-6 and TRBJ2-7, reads DAGVTQSPTHLIKTRGQQVTLRCSPKSGHDTVSWYQQALGQGPQFIFQYYEEEERQRGNFPDRFSGHQFPNYSSELNVNALLLGDSALYLCASSLVSSGEQYFGPGTRLTVT.

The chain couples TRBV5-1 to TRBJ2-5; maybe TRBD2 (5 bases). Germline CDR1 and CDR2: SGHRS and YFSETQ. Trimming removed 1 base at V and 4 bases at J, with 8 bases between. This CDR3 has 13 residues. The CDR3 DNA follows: TGCGCCAGCAGCTTGAGACTAACAGAGACCCAGTACTTC. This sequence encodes CASSLRLTETQYF.

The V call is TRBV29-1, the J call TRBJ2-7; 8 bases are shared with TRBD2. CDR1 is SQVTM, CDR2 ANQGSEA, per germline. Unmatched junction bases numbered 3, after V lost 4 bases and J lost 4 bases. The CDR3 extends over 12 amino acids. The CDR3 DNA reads TGCAGCGTTGTTAGCGGGACATACGAGCAGTACTTC. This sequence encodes CSVVSGTYEQYF.

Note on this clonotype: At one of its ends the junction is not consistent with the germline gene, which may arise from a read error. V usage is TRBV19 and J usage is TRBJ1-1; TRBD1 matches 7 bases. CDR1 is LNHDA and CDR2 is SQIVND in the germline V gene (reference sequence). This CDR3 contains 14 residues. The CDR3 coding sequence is TGCGCCAGCAGCCAAGGGGCAGGGGGCACTGAAGCTTTCTTT. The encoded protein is CASSQGAGGTEAFF.

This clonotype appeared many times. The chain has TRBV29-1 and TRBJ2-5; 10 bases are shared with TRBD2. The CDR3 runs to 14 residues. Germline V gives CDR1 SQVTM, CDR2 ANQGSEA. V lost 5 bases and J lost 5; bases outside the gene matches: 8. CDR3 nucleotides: TGCAGCGTTTCCCAGCGGGGGGGCGGCGAGACCCAGTACTTC. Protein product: CSVSQRGGGETQYF.

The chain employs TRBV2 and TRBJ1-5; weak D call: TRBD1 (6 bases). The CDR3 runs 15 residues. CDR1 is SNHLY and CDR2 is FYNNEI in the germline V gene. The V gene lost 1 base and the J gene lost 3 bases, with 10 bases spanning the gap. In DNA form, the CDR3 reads TGTGCCAGCAGTGAAGGAAACAGGGCCAATCAGCCCCAGCATTTT. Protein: CASSEGNRANQPQHF.

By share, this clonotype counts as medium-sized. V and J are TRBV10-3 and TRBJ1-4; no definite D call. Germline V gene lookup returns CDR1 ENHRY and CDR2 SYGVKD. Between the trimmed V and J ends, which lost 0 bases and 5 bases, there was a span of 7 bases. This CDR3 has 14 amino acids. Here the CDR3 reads CAISESGRNEKLFF. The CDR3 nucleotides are TGTGCCATCAGTGAGTCGGGTCGGAATGAAAAACTGTTTTTT.

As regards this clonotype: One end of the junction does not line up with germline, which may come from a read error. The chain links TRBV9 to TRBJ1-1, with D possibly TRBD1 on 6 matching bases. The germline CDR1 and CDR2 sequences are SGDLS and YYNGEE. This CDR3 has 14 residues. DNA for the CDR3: TGTGCCAGCAGCGCCTGGGGAAGGGACACTGAAGCTTCCTTT. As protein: CASSAWGRDTEASF.

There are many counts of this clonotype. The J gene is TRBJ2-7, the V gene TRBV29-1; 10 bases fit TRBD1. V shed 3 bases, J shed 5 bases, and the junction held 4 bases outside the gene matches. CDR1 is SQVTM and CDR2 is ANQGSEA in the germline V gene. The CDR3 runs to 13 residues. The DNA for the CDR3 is TGCAGCGTTGAGGGGACAGGGGACGACGAGCAGTACTTC. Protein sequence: CSVEGTGDDEQYF.

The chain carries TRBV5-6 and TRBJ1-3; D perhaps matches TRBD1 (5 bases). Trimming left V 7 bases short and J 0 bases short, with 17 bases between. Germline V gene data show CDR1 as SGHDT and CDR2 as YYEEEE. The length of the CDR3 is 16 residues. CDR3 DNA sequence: TGTGCCAGCGGACCCAGAGGGGCATTCTCTGGAAACACCATATATTTT. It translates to CASGPRGAFSGNTIYF.

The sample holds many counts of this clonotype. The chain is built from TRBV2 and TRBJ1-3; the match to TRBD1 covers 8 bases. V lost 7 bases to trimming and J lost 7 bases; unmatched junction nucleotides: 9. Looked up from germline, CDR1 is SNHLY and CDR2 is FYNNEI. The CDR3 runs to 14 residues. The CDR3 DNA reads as TGTGCCAGCATCCCAGGACAGGGTGCGAACACCATATATTTT. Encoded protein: CASIPGQGANTIYF. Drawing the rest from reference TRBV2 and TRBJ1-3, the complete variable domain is EPEVTQTPSHQVTQMGQEVILRCVPISNHLYFYWYRQILGQKVEFLVSFYNNEISEKSEIFDDQFSVERPDGSNFTLKIRSTKLEDSAMYFCASIPGQGANTIYFGEGSWLTVV.

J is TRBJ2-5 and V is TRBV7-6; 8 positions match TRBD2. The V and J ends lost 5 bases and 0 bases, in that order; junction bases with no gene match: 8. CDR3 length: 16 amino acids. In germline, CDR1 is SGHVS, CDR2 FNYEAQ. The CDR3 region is CASSRIAGTYQETQYF. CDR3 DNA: TGTGCCAGCAGCCGAATAGCGGGGACGTACCAAGAGACCCAGTACTTC.

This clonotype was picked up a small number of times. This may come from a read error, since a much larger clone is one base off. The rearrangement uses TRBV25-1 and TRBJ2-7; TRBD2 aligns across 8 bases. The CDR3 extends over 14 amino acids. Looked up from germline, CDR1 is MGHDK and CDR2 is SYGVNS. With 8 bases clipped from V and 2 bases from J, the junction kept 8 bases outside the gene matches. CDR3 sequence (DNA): TGTGCCAGCGAGGGAGCGGGGGCTACCTACGAGCAGTACTTC. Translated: CASEGAGATYEQYF.

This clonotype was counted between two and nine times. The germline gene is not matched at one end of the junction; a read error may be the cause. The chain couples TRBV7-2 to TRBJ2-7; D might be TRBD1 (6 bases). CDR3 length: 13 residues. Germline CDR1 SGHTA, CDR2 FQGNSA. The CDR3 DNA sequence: TGCGCCAGCAGCCAACCAGGGGATAACGAGCAGTACTTC. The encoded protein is CASSQPGDNEQYF.

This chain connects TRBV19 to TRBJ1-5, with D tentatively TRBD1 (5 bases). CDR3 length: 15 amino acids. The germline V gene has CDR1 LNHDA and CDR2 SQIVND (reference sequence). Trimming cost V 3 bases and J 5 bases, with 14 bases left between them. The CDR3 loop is CASSIVGQGDQPQHF. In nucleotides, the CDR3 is TGTGCCAGTAGTATTGTTGGGCAGGGTGATCAGCCCCAGCATTTT.

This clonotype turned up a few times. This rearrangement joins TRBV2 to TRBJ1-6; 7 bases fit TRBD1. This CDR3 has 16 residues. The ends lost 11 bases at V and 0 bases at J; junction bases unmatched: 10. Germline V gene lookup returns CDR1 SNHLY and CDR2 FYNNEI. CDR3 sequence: CAGSQDRSSYNSPLHF. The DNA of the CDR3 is TGTGCCGGATCCCAGGACAGGAGCTCCTATAATTCACCCCTCCACTTT.

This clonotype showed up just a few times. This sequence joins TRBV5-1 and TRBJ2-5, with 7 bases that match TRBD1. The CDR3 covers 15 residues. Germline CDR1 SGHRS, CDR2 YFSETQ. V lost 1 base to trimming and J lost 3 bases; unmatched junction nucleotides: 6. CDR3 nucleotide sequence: TGCGCCAGCAGCTTGTCTTCCACAGGGGAAGAGACCCAGTACTTC. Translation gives CASSLSSTGEETQYF.